The sequence of this T cell receptor beta chain was determined in a study of cytomegalovirus exposure and HLA in healthy donors. Study results and limitations: Many donors shared some public TCRs, even though most TCR sequences were rare. A later analysis, which compared TCR beta chains of equal frequency, found the HLA-associated ones more clonally expanded.

CDR1 and CDR2 (germline): MGHRA, YSYEKL. V gave up 0 bases and J gave up 0 bases, with 8 bases separating them. The CDR3 consists of 16 residues. The study ran its PCR with 60 Vbeta and 13 Jbeta primers. The data were produced by immunoSEQ multiplex PCR, yet TCRdb's version contains in-frame clones alone and is incomplete. With 100,000 to 150,000 clones in the sample, the ten largest clones hold around 1.6%. As concerns this clone: Antigen unknown.

The sequenced sample consisted of PBMCs. The V and J genes are TRBV4-1 and TRBJ2-2, with a possible D match to TRBD2 (5 bases). The receptor was isolated from a woman aged 40 to 49 in good health and CMV-seropositive. This CDR3 is CASSQERAANTGELFF. Here the CDR3 DNA reads TGCGCCAGCAGCCAAGAGAGGGCCGCGAACACCGGGGAGCTGTTTTTT.